This T cell receptor beta chain was sequenced in a study of CD8 T cells in Susac syndrome (dated by TCRdb to between 2018 and 2021). Study-level background: The study used repertoire sequencing to test whether antigen drove CD8+ T cell activation and differentiation in Susac syndrome.

CDR1 LGHDT and CDR2 YNNKEL are derived from the germline V gene (reference sequence). There are 14 amino acids in the CDR3, from cysteine to phenylalanine inclusive. This entry keeps only the CDR3 DNA: 42 bases, framed from base 1. RNA was extracted using the RNeasy kit, and roughly 0.5 to 1 microgram was reverse transcribed with random hexamers. The immunoSEQ multiplex PCR assay, covering 54 Vbeta and 13 Jbeta segments, was used to amplify TCR beta CDR3 regions. PCR amplification bias was corrected using a synthetic template baseline for primer optimization and computational correction. In the original analysis: Reads were assigned to V, D and J genes according to IMGT and analyzed in immunoSEQ Analyzer, with only productive sequences retained. Clonality was computed as one minus Shannon entropy normalized by log2 of the number of productive unique sequences. For each patient and control, public and private clones were evaluated within the 100 most prevalent clones. Clones were defined as Susac-specific if absent from the healthy and MS cohorts, from under 1,200 published viral clones and from other ImmuneACCESS disease sequences. TCRdb reworked the public reads: Q25 trimming with fastp, MiXCR clone assembly, productive beta chains retained. Rows merge per CDR3 protein into single entries with the most common DNA and genes. The V and J calls follow TCRdb's processing rather than the paper's. In all, the sample holds around 150,000 distinct CDR3 sequences, and roughly 93% of those were seen once. The ten largest clones take up over 0.11% of the sample.

High-throughput TCR beta sequencing profiled peripheral blood CD8+ and CD4+ T cells from healthy donors, Susac syndrome patients and multiple sclerosis patients. Healthy donors were included as age- and sex-matched controls. Bulk CD8+ and CD4+ T cells were purified by magnetic negative isolation, whereas CD8+ TEMRA cells were enriched by FACS. Blood was drawn into EDTA tubes, processed within 24 hours, and PBMCs were isolated by density gradient centrifugation. PBMCs intended for TCR sequencing were frozen in liquid nitrogen and were later thawed in a 37 degrees C water bath. A purity of at least 90% was achieved for sorted or isolated CD4+, CD8+ and CD8+ TEMRA cells. Findings and caveats that apply to the study as a whole: The study acknowledged that relatively few individuals were included in the TCR sequencing and HLA analysis.

Remarks on this clonotype: Its target antigen remains unknown. The junction differs from germline at one of its ends, possibly a read error.

Sequencing was carried out using CD4+ T cells from PBMCs. This clonotype was sampled from a human donor in good health. The chain is made from TRBV3-1 and TRBJ1-6, with the D gene uncertain. The CDR3 corresponds to CASTQEGIGSPLHF. The sequence in DNA is TGTGCCAGCACCCAAGAGGGAATTGGGTCACCCCTCCACTTT.